The subject of this entry is one TCR beta chain. The antigen is undetermined. The sample belongs to a study of cytomegalovirus exposure and HLA in healthy donors. Study results and caveats: Later analysis identified a missense DCLRE1C variant that was linked to TCR beta V- and J-gene trimming. CMV antigen specificity was confirmed in vitro for three CMV-associated chains. Researchers counted about 150 TCR beta chains as cytomegalovirus-associated.

CDR3 length: 16 residues. The V gene's germline CDR1 is SGHVS and CDR2 FQNEAQ. Trimming took 8 bases from V and 4 from J; bases not matched to a gene: 16. A multiplex PCR was run with 60 Vbeta primers and 13 Jbeta primers. Assay: immunoSEQ multiplex PCR; the TCRdb copy retains only in-frame clones and omits some. Of about 160,000 clones listed, roughly four fifths are singletons. Sequencing was done on a sample of PBMCs. The TCR comes from a man aged 18 to 29 in good health and CMV-seronegative. This chain uses TRBV7-8 with TRBJ2-5, with 7 bases lining up with TRBD2. The chain's CDR3 is CASLTSALRRGETQYF. DNA for the CDR3: TGTGCCAGCCTCACTAGCGCACTACGACGGGGAGAGACCCAGTACTTC. Based on the CDR3 plus reference TRBV7-8 and TRBJ2-5, the full variable domain is GAGVSQSPRYKVAKRGQDVALRCDPISGHVSLFWYQQALGQGPEFLTYFQNEAQLDKSGLPSDRFFAERPEGSVSTLKIQRTQQEDSAVYLCASLTSALRRGETQYFGPGTRLLVL.